This T cell receptor beta chain appears in the sequencing data of a study of cytomegalovirus exposure and HLA in healthy donors. Overall study findings and caveats: CMV antigen specificity of three CMV-associated chains was confirmed in vitro.

Turning to this clone: Its antigen is not known.

Clones were sequenced by immunoSEQ multiplex PCR, and TCRdb holds only the in-frame ones, with some missing. The sample holds under 200,000 clones, roughly 96% seen once. Germline values: CDR1 MGHRA, CDR2 YSYEKL. CDR3 size: 14 residues. V was shortened by 1 base and J by 4 bases, with 7 bases between the two germline ends. Donors came from a validation cohort of 90 to 150 subjects, distinct from the first 666-subject cohort. Sequenced material: PBMCs. The clonotype comes from a woman aged 18-29 years in good health and CMV-seronegative. The chain has TRBV4-1 and TRBJ2-2; D call uncertain. CDR3 sequence: CASSQVSVTGELFF. The CDR3 coding sequence is TGCGCCAGCAGCCAAGTAAGCGTCACCGGGGAGCTGTTTTTT.